What follows is one T cell receptor beta chain and its context. Per germline, CDR1 LNHNV and CDR2 YYDKDF (reference sequence). V shed 5 bases and J shed 2 bases, with 12 bases lying between them. The CDR3 sequence is 14 residues long. The record originates from a study of PD-1 blockade in classical Hodgkin lymphoma. The protocol was immunoSEQ multiplex PCR, while the TCRdb copy is restricted to in-frame clones and leaves out a portion. Counted here are about 29,000 clones, 60% to 80% occurring once; the ten biggest clones make up 3.5% to 4.5%. Exposure to brentuximab vedotin varied, and each patient had relapsed following autologous stem cell transplantation.

This clonotype originated in a human donor with classical Hodgkin lymphoma. Sample: peripheral blood mononuclear cells (PBMCs), taken before the second cycle of nivolumab. This rearrangement joins TRBV15 to TRBJ1-1, with a possible D match to TRBD1 (5 bases). CDR3 DNA sequence: TGTGCCACCAGCTCGACAGTGGCCAACACTGAAGCTTTCTTT. Amino acid sequence: CATSSTVANTEAFF.